This T cell receptor (beta chain) was identified during a study of Graves' ophthalmopathy and Graves' hyperthyroidism. The sample holds many counts of this clonotype. Trimming took 5 bases from V and 4 from J; bases not matched to a gene: 8. CDR3 size: 15 residues. Investigators amplified TCR beta CDR3 regions from RNA transcripts. RT-PCR with HTBI primers came first, then second-round multiplex PCR. TCRdb analysed the multiplex PCR reads with MiXCR anew, one entry per CDR3 protein. The data show 350,000 or so distinct CDR3 sequences, with roughly 15% seen just once and around an eighth held by the top ten.

Sequenced: peripheral blood. The chain is built from TRBV12-3 or TRBV12-4 and TRBJ2-5; 9 bases match TRBD2. This receptor was identified in an adult man with Graves' ophthalmopathy. The CDR3 sequence: CASSQTPGLAETQYF. The CDR3 DNA sequence: TGTGCCAGCAGTCAAACCCCGGGACTAGCAGAGACCCAGTACTTC.